The T cell receptor (beta chain) under discussion was sequenced for a study of T cells in Graves' hyperthyroidism and ophthalmopathy. Study summary: Peripheral blood sampling occurred at initial diagnosis, before any treatment.

TCR beta CDR3 sequences were amplified from RNA transcripts. TCR CDR3 regions were first amplified by RT-PCR with HTBI primers. TCRdb re-called the multiplex PCR reads with MiXCR, one entry per CDR3 protein. The sample lists about 740,000 distinct CDR3 sequences; around 13% were seen once. V was cut by 4 bases and J by 4 bases, with 25 bases left in between. The CDR3 extends over 18 amino acids. Germline-derived CDR1 and CDR2 are MGHRA and YSYEKL. The source material was blood. This TCR came from a woman in her late teens or twenties with Graves' hyperthyroidism. The chain is built from TRBV4-1 and TRBJ1-2; D is undetermined. The CDR3 reads CASSPPPLRLDFAYGYTF. In DNA form, the CDR3 reads TGCGCCAGCAGCCCGCCACCCCTCAGACTGGATTTCGCCTATGGCTACACCTTC.